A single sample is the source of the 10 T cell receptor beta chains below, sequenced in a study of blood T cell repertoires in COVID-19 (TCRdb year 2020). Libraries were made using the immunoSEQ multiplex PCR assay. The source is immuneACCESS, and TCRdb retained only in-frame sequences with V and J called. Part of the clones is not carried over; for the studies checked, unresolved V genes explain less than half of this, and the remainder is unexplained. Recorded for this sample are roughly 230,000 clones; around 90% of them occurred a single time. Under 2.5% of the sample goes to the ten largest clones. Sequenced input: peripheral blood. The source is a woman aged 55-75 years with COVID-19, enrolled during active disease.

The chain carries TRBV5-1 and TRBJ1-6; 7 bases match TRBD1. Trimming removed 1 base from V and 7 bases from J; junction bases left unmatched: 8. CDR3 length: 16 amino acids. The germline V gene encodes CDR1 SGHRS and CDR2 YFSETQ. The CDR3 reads CASSLLPGQKNSPLHF. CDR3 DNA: TGCGCCAGCAGCTTGCTCCCGGGACAGAAAAATTCACCCCTCCACTTT.

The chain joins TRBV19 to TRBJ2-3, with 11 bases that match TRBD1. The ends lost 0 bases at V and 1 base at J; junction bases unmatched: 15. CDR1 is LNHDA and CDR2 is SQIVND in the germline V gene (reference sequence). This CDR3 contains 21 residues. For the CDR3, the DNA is TGTGCCAGTAGTATAGATCCCGACCCGGGACAGGGGGGTAAGGGCACAGATACGCAGTATTTT. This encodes CASSIDPDPGQGGKGTDTQYF.

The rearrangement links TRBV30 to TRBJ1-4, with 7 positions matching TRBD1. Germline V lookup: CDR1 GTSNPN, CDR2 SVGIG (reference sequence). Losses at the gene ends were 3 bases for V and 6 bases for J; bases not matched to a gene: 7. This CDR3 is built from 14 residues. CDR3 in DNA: TGTGCCTGGAGAAAGACAGGGACCTATGAAAAACTGTTTTTT. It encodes CAWRKTGTYEKLFF. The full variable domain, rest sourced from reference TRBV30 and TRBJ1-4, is SQTIHQWPATLVQPVGSPLSLECTVEGTSNPNLYWYRQAAGRGLQLLFYSVGIGQISSEVPQNLSASRPQDRQFILSSKKLLLSDSGFYLCAWRKTGTYEKLFFGSGTQLSVL.

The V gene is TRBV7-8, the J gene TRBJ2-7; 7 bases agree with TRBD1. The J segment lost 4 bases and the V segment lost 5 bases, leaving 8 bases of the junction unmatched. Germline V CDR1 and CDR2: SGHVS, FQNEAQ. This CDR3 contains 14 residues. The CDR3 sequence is CASSVTGLSYEQYF. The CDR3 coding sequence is TGTGCCAGCAGCGTGACAGGGCTTTCGTACGAGCAGTACTTC.

DNA for the CDR3: TGTGCCAGCAGCCAAGAGGTGGGCCAGATCCACACTGAAGCTTTCTTT. Translation gives CASSQEVGQIHTEAFF. The chain employs TRBV14 and TRBJ1-1, with no clear D. V gave up 0 bases and J gave up 3 bases, with 14 bases separating them. Germline CDR1 reads SGHDN; CDR2 reads FVKESK. The CDR3 spans 16 residues.

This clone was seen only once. In DNA form, the CDR3 reads TGTGCCAGCAGCTTGGGGGGACAGAATAATTCACCCCTCCACTTT. Translated: CASSLGGQNNSPLHF. This sequence joins TRBV5-4 and TRBJ1-6; the match to TRBD1 covers 7 bases. The junction had 2 bases not matched to a gene; V was cut back by 0 bases and J by 5 bases. CDR3 length: 15 residues. The germline V gene has CDR1 SGHNT and CDR2 YYREEE (reference sequence).

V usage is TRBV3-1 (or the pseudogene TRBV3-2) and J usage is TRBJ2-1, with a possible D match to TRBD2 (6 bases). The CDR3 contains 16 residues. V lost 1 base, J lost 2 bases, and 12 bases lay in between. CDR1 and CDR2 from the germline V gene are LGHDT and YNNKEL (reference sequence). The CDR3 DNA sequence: TGTGCCAGCAGCCAAGTGAGGCGGGGACCCTACAATGAGCAGTTCTTC. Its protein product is CASSQVRRGPYNEQFF.

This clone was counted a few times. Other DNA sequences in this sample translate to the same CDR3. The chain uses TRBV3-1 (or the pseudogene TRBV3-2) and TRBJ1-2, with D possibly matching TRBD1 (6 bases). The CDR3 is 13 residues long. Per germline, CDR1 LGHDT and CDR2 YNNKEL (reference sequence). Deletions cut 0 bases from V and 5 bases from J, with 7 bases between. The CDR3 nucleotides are TGTGCCAGCAGCCAAGATGGGACATATGGCTACACCTTC. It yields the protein CASSQDGTYGYTF.

CDR3 nucleotides: TGTGCCAGTAGTACCCCCGCGGGACAGGGGGGTGAAAAACTGTTTTTT. Translated, it gives CASSTPAGQGGEKLFF. The chain links TRBV19 to TRBJ1-4, with 11 bases matching TRBD1. Germline assignment: CDR1 LNHDA and CDR2 SQIVND (reference sequence). The CDR3 has 16 residues. Trimming took 4 bases from V and 7 from J; bases not matched to a gene: 8.

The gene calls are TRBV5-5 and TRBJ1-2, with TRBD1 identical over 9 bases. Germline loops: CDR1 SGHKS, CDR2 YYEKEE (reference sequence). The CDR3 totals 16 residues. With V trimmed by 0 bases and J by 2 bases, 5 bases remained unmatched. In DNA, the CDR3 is TGTGCCAGCAGCTTGGCCGGGACAGGGTCCAACTATGGCTACACCTTC. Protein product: CASSLAGTGSNYGYTF.